This TCR beta chain was sequenced in a study of T cell repertoires in cytomegalovirus infection. Study background: CMV epitopes, recently identified HLA-C-restricted and well-studied HLA-B-restricted, were used. Based on public TCR beta signatures, there were indications of CMV infection and of a matching HLA type. Study outcomes and limitations: Cumulative frequency (of public TCR beta family members) identified carriers of CMV plus the relevant HLA.

From germline, CDR1 is SEHNR and CDR2 FQNEAQ (reference sequence). The V gene lost 1 base and the J gene lost 6 bases, with 13 bases spanning the gap. CDR3 length equals 15 residues. Regarding this clonotype: Its antigen is still unknown.

TCRdb ran MiXCR on the reads and lists one entry per CDR3 protein. The sample contains a few hundred thousand distinct CDR3 sequences, roughly 46% of which appear only once. The sample consisted of cultured PBMCs, taken from culture after CMV antigen stimulation. This rearrangement joins TRBV7-9 to TRBJ1-5; maybe TRBD1 (6 bases). This sequence was found in a human donor in good health (CMV status not recorded). Some clones in this sample may be carry-over from other donors' samples. The CDR3 DNA is TGTGCCAGCAGCTTAGGGGGGGGGCCGGGTCAGCCCCAGCATTTT. Amino acid sequence: CASSLGGGPGQPQHF.